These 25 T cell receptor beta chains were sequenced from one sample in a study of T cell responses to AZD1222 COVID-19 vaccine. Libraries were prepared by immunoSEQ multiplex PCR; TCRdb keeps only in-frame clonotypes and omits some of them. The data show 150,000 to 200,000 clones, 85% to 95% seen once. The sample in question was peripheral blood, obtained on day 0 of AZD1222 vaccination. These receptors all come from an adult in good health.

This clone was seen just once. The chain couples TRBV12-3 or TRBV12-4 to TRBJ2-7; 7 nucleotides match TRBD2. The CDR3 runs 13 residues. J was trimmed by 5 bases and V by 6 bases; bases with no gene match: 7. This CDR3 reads CASSSGGFHEQYF. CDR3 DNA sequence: TGTGCCAGCAGCTCGGGAGGCTTCCACGAGCAGTACTTC.

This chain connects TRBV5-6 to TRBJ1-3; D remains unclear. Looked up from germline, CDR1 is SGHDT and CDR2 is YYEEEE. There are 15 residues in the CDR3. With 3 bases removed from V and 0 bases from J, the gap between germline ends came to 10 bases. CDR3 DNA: TGTGCCAGCAGCTGGAAAACCGTCTCTGGAAACACCATATATTTT. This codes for CASSWKTVSGNTIYF. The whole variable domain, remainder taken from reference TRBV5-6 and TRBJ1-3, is DAGVTQSPTHLIKTRGQQVTLRCSPKSGHDTVSWYQQALGQGPQFIFQYYEEEERQRGNFPDRFSGHQFPNYSSELNVNALLLGDSALYLCASSWKTVSGNTIYFGEGSWLTVV.

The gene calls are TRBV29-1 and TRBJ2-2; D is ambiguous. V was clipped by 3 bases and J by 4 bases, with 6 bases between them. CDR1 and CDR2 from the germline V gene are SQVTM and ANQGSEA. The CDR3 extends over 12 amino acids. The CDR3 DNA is TGCAGCGTTGATACGGGCACCGGGGAGCTGTTTTTT. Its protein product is CSVDTGTGELFF.

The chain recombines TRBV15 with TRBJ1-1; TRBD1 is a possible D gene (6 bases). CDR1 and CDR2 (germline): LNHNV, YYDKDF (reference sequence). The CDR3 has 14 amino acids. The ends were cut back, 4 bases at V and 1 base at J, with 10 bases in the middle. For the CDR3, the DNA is TGTGCCACCAGCATTCTAGGGGGGAACACTGAAGCTTTCTTT. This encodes CATSILGGNTEAFF. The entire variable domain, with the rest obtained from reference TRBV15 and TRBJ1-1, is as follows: DAMVIQNPRYQVTQFGKPVTLSCSQTLNHNVMYWYQQKSSQAPKLLFHYYDKDFNNEADTPDNFQSRRPNTSFCFLDIRSPGLGDTAMYLCATSILGGNTEAFFGQGTRLTVV.

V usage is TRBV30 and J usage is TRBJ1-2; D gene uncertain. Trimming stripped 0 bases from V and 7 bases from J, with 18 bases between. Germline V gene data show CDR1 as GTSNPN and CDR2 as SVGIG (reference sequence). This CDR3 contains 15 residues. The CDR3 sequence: CAWSVRFKALGGYTF. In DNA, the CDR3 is TGTGCCTGGAGTGTGCGTTTTAAGGCACTGGGTGGCTACACCTTC.

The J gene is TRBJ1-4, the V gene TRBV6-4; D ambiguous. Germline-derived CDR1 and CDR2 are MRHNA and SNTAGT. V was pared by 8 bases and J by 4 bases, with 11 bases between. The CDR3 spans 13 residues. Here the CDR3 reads CASAGWVNEKLFF. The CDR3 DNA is TGTGCCAGCGCCGGGTGGGTTAATGAAAAACTGTTTTTT.

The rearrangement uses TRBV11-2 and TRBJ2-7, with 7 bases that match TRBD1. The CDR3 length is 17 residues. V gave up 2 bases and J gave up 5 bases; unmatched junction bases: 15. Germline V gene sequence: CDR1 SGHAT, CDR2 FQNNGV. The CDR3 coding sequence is TGTGCCAGCAGCTTAAAGCGGAGGACAGGAGGATTTGACGAGCAGTACTTC. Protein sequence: CASSLKRRTGGFDEQYF.

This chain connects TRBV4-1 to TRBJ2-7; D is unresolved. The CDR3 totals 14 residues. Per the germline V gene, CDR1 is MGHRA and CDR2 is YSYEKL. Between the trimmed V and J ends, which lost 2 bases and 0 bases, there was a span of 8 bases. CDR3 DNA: TGCGCCAGCAGCCAATCGAAGAGCTCCTACGAGCAGTACTTC. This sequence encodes CASSQSKSSYEQYF.

As DNA, the CDR3 is TGTGCCAGCAGTATGTTAACTGGTCGAGGGCAGAATCAGCCCCAGCATTTT. Protein: CASSMLTGRGQNQPQHF. The chain employs TRBV2 and TRBJ1-5; D call uncertain. CDR3 length: 17 residues. Germline assignment: CDR1 SNHLY and CDR2 FYNNEI. V was clipped by 5 bases and J by 4 bases, with 21 bases between them. The entire variable domain, with the rest obtained from reference TRBV2 and TRBJ1-5, is as follows: EPEVTQTPSHQVTQMGQEVILRCVPISNHLYFYWYRQILGQKVEFLVSFYNNEISEKSEIFDDQFSVERPDGSNFTLKIRSTKLEDSAMYFCASSMLTGRGQNQPQHFGDGTRLSIL.

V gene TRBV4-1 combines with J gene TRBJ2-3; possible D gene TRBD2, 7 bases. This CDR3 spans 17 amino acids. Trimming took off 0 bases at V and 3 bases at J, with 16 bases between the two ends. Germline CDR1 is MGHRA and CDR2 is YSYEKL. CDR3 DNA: TGCGCCAGCAGCCAAGAGGGGGTAGGGGGGGCAACAGATACGCAGTATTTT. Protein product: CASSQEGVGGATDTQYF.

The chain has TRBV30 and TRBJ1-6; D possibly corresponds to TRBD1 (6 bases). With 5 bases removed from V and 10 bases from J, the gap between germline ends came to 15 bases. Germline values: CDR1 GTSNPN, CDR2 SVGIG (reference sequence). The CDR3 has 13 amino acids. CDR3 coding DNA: TGTGCCTGGGCGACAGGTCAAGGCTCACCCCTCCACTTT. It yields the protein CAWATGQGSPLHF.

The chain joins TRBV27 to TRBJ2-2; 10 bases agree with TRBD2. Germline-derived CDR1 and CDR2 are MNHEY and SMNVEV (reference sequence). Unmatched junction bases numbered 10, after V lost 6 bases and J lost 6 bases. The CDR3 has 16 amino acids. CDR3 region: CASRPGLAAGSGELFF. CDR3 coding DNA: TGTGCCAGCAGGCCCGGACTAGCGGCCGGGTCCGGGGAGCTGTTTTTT.

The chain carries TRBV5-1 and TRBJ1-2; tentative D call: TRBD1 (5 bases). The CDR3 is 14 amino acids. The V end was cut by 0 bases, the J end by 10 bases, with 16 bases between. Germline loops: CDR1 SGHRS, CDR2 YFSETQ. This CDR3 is CASSLAAGEVDYTF. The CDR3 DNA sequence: TGCGCCAGCAGCTTGGCCGCGGGGGAAGTAGACTACACCTTC. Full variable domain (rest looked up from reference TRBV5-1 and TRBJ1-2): KAGVTQTPRYLIKTRGQQVTLSCSPISGHRSVSWYQQTPGQGLQFLFEYFSETQRNKGNFPGRFSGRQFSNSRSEMNVSTLELGDSALYLCASSLAAGEVDYTFGSGTRLTVV.

The CDR3 region is CASRIGQGPSPLHF. For the CDR3, the DNA is TGTGCCAGCCGCATTGGGCAGGGCCCATCACCCCTCCACTTT. This chain links TRBV2 with TRBJ1-6; possibly TRBD1 for D (5 bases). The CDR3 sequence is 14 residues long. The V end lost 8 bases, the J end lost 10 bases, and 18 bases lay between the germline ends. Germline loops: CDR1 SNHLY, CDR2 FYNNEI.

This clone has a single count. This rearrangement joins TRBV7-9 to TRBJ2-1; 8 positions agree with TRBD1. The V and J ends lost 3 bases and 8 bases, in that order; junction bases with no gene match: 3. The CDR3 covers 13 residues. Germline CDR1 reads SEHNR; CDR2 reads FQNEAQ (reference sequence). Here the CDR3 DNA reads TGTGCCAGCAGCTTCAGGGGGCTTGATGAGCAGTTCTTC. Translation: CASSFRGLDEQFF. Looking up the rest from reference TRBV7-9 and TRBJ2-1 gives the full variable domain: DTGVSQNPRHKITKRGQNVTFRCDPISEHNRLYWYRQTLGQGPEFLTYFQNEAQLEKSRLLSDRFSAERPKGSFSTLEIQRTEQGDSAMYLCASSFRGLDEQFFGPGTRLTVL.

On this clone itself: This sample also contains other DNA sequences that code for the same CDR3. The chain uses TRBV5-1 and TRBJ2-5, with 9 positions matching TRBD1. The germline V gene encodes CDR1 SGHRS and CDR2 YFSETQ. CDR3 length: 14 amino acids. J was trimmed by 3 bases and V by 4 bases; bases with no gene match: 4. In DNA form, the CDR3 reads TGCGCCAGCAGCATGGGACAGGGTGAAGAGACCCAGTACTTC. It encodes CASSMGQGEETQYF.

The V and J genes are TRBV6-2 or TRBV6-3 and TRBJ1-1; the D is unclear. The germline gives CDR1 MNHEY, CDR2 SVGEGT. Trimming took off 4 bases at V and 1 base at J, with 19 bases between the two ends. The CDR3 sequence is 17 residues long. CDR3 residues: CASSSLGSLGPNTEAFF. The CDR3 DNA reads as TGTGCCAGCAGTTCACTGGGCAGCCTCGGGCCGAACACTGAAGCTTTCTTT.

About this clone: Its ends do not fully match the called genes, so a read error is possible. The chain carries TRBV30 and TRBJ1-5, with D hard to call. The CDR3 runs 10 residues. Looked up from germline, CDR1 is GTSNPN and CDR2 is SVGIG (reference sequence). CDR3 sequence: CAWSVRLGQF. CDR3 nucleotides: TGTGCCTGGAGTGTACGGTTAGGGCAGTTT.

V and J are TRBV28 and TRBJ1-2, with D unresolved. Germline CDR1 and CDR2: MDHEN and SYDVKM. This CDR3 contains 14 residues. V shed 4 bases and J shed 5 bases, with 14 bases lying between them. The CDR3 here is CASSSPLDSYGYTF. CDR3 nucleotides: TGTGCCAGCAGTTCACCACTAGACTCTTATGGCTACACCTTC.

The CDR3 loop reads CAINRQGIEETQYF. The CDR3 nucleotides read TGTGCCATCAATCGACAGGGGATCGAGGAGACCCAGTACTTC. This chain links TRBV28 with TRBJ2-5; TRBD1 matches at 8 bases. CDR3 length: 14 residues. Germline V gene data show CDR1 as MDHEN and CDR2 as SYDVKM. Losses at the gene ends were 10 bases for V and 5 bases for J; bases not matched to a gene: 12.

CDR3 sequence reads: CAISESGQVTTKNIQYF. The DNA of the CDR3 is TGTGCCATCAGTGAGTCGGGGCAGGTCACCACCAAAAACATTCAGTACTTC. The chain combines TRBV10-3 with TRBJ2-4; perhaps TRBD1 as D (5 bases). The CDR3 sequence is 17 residues long. Trimming shortened V by 0 bases and J by 2 bases, and 14 bases separated the two germline ends. The germline V gene has CDR1 ENHRY and CDR2 SYGVKD.

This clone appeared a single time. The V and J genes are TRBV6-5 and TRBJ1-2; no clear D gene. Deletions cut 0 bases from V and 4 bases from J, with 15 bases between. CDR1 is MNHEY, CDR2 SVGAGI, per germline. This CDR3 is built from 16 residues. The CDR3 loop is CASSYSAGERSYGYTF. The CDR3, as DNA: TGTGCCAGCAGTTACTCTGCCGGCGAAAGGAGCTATGGCTACACCTTC.

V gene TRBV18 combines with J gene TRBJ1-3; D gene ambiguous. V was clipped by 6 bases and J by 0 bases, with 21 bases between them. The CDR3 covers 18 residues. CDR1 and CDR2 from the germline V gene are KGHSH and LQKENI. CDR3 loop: CASSQQPGAPNSGNTIYF. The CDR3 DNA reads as TGTGCCAGCTCTCAACAGCCGGGCGCCCCTAACTCTGGAAACACCATATATTTT. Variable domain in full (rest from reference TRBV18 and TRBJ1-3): NAGVMQNPRHLVRRRGQEARLRCSPMKGHSHVYWYRQLPEEGLKFMVYLQKENIIDESGMPKERFSAEFPKEGPSILRIQQVVRGDSAAYFCASSQQPGAPNSGNTIYFGEGSWLTVV.

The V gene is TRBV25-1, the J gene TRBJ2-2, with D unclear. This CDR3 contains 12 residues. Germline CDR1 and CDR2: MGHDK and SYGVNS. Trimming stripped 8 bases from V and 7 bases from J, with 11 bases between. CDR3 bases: TGTGCCAGCGCCCCCCGTCTCGGGGAGCTGTTTTTT. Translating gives CASAPRLGELFF.

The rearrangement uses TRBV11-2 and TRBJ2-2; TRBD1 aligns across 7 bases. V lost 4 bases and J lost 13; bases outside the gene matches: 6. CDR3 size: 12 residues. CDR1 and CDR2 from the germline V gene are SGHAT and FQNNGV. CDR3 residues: CASSSTGRRLFF. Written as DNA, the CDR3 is TGTGCCAGCAGCTCGACAGGGCGGCGGCTGTTTTTT. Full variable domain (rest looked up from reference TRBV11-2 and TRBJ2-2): EAGVAQSPRYKIIEKRQSVAFWCNPISGHATLYWYQQILGQGPKLLIQFQNNGVVDDSQLPKDRFSAERLKGVDSTLKIQPAKLEDSAVYLCASSSTGRRLFFGEGSRLTVL.